Sequencing of this TCR beta chain was carried out in a study of cytomegalovirus exposure and HLA in healthy donors. CDR3 length equals 11 residues. The germline V gene encodes CDR1 DFQATT and CDR2 SNEGSKA (reference sequence). Trimming stripped 6 bases from V and 6 bases from J, with 12 bases between. The PCR ran on 60 Vbeta and 13 Jbeta primers. The repertoire was sequenced with immunoSEQ multiplex PCR; TCRdb's copy has only in-frame clones and lacks some. Counted here are roughly 170,000 clones, around 82% occurring once; the ten biggest clones make up 1.5%. For this clone: The antigen is undetermined.

General study findings and limits: When analyzed later, a missense DCLRE1C variant was found to be linked to TCR beta V- and J-gene trimming.

The sequence came from a male donor in good health and CMV-seronegative. The sequenced material came from PBMCs. The chain employs TRBV20-1 and TRBJ2-7; D unresolved. The CDR3 DNA sequence: TGCAGTGCGCGACCCACGGGCGAGCAGTACTTC. This gives the protein CSARPTGEQYF.